This entry lists 13 T cell receptor beta chains sequenced from one sample in a study of patients and donors after allogeneic stem cell transplantation. TCRdb passed the RT-PCR reads through MiXCR, listing each CDR3 protein once. Of around 150,000 distinct CDR3 sequences in the sample, 30% are singletons; the top ten hold about 3.3%. Sequenced input: blood, either unsorted or a sorted T cell fraction (not recorded which). These receptors were collected from a human donor who was either an allogeneic HSCT recipient or a stem cell or donor lymphocyte infusion donor (not recorded which). It is not recorded whose cells these are; they may come from a transplant donor.

The chain recombines TRBV6-6 with TRBJ2-5; D tentatively reads TRBD1 or TRBD2 (5 bases each). The germline gives CDR1 MNHNY, CDR2 SVGAGI (reference sequence). V was trimmed by 6 bases and J by 1 base, leaving 12 bases between them. The CDR3 extends over 14 amino acids. CDR3 sequence: CASSPGRVQETQYF. The DNA of the CDR3 is TGTGCCAGCAGCCCGGGACGGGTCCAAGAGACCCAGTACTTC.

The V and J genes are TRBV6-2 or TRBV6-3 and TRBJ2-3, with D unresolved. The CDR3 runs to 12 residues. Trimming stripped 6 bases from V and 1 base from J, with 5 bases between. Germline V gene lookup returns CDR1 MNHEY and CDR2 SVGEGT. This CDR3 is CASRDGTDTQYF. The CDR3 coding sequence is TGTGCCAGCAGGGACGGCACAGATACGCAGTATTTT.

This chain links TRBV5-4 with TRBJ1-2, with a possible D match to TRBD1 (5 bases). V was clipped by 0 bases and J by 4 bases, with 13 bases between them. Germline CDR1 is SGHNT and CDR2 is YYREEE (reference sequence). This CDR3 comprises 15 residues. CDR3: CASSLVGRAAYGYTF. The CDR3 nucleotides are TGTGCCAGCAGCTTGGTAGGCAGGGCGGCCTATGGCTACACCTTC.

Concerning this clonotype: The junction departs from germline at one end; a sequencing error may be responsible. In nucleotides, the CDR3 is TGCGCCAGCAGCCCCTTGGGACTAGCAGGGGCCAATGAGCAGATCTTC. Translating it yields CASSPLGLAGANEQIF. This chain joins TRBV4-3 and TRBJ2-1; 9 positions match TRBD2. This CDR3 has 16 amino acids. Germline assignment: CDR1 LGHNA and CDR2 YSLEER.

The rearrangement uses TRBV5-1 and TRBJ2-7, with D unclear. The CDR3 sequence is 14 residues long. The germline gives CDR1 SGHRS, CDR2 YFSETQ. Between the trimmed V and J ends, which lost 0 bases and 5 bases, there was a span of 12 bases. The CDR3 DNA is TGCGCCAGCAGCTTGGCTGGTGGGTTTGACGAGCAGTACTTC. It translates to CASSLAGGFDEQYF.

In this sample, this clonotype turned up many times. The chain uses TRBV4-3 and TRBJ1-6; 10 nucleotides align to TRBD1. V gave up 2 bases and J gave up 7 bases; unmatched junction bases: 5. Germline V gene data show CDR1 as LGHNA and CDR2 as YSLEER. This CDR3 has 16 amino acids. Here the CDR3 reads CASSQLPGQGNSPLHF. CDR3 nucleotide sequence: TGCGCCAGCAGCCAACTCCCGGGACAGGGGAATTCACCCCTCCACTTT.

The chain joins TRBV9 to TRBJ2-1; D gene unclear. Per germline, CDR1 SGDLS and CDR2 YYNGEE. The CDR3 spans 15 residues. V was shortened by 0 bases and J by 7 bases, with 14 bases between the two germline ends. The CDR3 nucleotides read TGTGCCAGCAGCGTAGCTCCGACTGTTTTTAATGAGCAGTTCTTC. Protein: CASSVAPTVFNEQFF.

The chain carries TRBV7-2 and TRBJ2-3; D might be TRBD2 (5 bases). CDR3 length equals 16 residues. From germline, CDR1 is SGHTA and CDR2 FQGNSA. V lost 6 bases to trimming and J lost 0 bases, with 16 bases between them. The CDR3 DNA reads TGTGCCAGCAGAAACCAAGGGAGACCTAGCACAGATACGCAGTATTTT. Encoded protein: CASRNQGRPSTDTQYF.

J is TRBJ2-4 and V is TRBV7-9; perhaps TRBD1 as D (6 bases). This CDR3 has 14 amino acids. CDR1 SEHNR and CDR2 FQNEAQ come from the germline V gene (reference sequence). V lost 5 bases and J 9 bases, leaving 17 bases between the germline ends. CDR3 residues: CASSPLRQGPIQYF. CDR3 sequence (DNA): TGTGCCAGCAGCCCTCTGCGCCAGGGGCCCATTCAGTACTTC.

This clonotype came up many times. The V and J genes are TRBV18 and TRBJ2-1; D is uncertain. The CDR3 spans 11 residues. Germline values: CDR1 KGHSH, CDR2 LQKENI. Trimming stripped 3 bases from V and 5 bases from J, with 2 bases between. CDR3 residues: CASSPDNEQFF. In DNA, the CDR3 is TGTGCCAGCTCACCTGACAATGAGCAGTTCTTC.

This clonotype was picked up a small number of times. The chain recombines TRBV20-1 with TRBJ1-3; D not certain. CDR3 length: 16 amino acids. The germline V and J ends were trimmed by 0 bases and 0 bases, with 12 bases remaining between them. Germline V CDR1 and CDR2: DFQATT, SNEGSKA (reference sequence). Written as DNA, the CDR3 is TGCAGTGCTAGAGATAGTCGCGGGAGCTCTGGAAACACCATATATTTT. As protein: CSARDSRGSSGNTIYF.

V and J are TRBV6-6 and TRBJ2-3, with 9 bases lining up with TRBD2. This CDR3 is built from 16 residues. Germline trimming cut 2 bases from V and 7 bases from J; bases unmatched to any gene: 10. Germline V CDR1 and CDR2: MNHNY, SVGAGI (reference sequence). The CDR3 DNA sequence: TGTGCCAGCAGTTACCTTTGGCGGGAGGGCCAATATACGCAGTATTTT. Translation: CASSYLWREGQYTQYF.

J is TRBJ1-5 and V is TRBV20-1, with 7 bases lining up with TRBD1. Germline loops: CDR1 DFQATT, CDR2 SNEGSKA (reference sequence). This CDR3 spans 15 amino acids. Trimming cost V 2 bases and J 2 bases; bases outside gene matches: 6. Written as DNA, the CDR3 is TGCAGTGCTAGATCCGGGACAGTAGGCAATCAGCCCCAGCATTTT. Amino acids: CSARSGTVGNQPQHF.